The 20 T cell receptor beta chains below come from one sample, sequenced in a study of blood T cell repertoires in COVID-19. The table came from immunoSEQ multiplex PCR; TCRdb's copy has only in-frame clones and leaves some out. The profile shows about 100,000 clones, 85% to 90% of them singletons. The specimen was peripheral blood. These receptors all come from a human donor in a cohort sampled during active COVID-19.

This chain joins TRBV4-1 and TRBJ2-1; D gene uncertain. This CDR3 is 14 amino acids long. Germline assignment: CDR1 MGHRA and CDR2 YSYEKL. Trimming left V 0 bases short and J 6 bases short, with 9 bases between. The CDR3 protein is CASSQEVNSNEQFF. CDR3 sequence (DNA): TGCGCCAGCAGCCAAGAGGTAAACTCCAATGAGCAGTTCTTC.

The DNA of the CDR3 is TGTGCCAGCAGCAAAACCGGGACAGATAATGAAAAACTGTTTTTT. Amino acids: CASSKTGTDNEKLFF. J is TRBJ1-4 and V is TRBV9; TRBD1 aligns across 7 bases. CDR3 size: 15 residues. Unmatched junction bases numbered 7, after V lost 4 bases and J lost 4 bases. The germline gives CDR1 SGDLS, CDR2 YYNGEE.

This chain links TRBV5-4 with TRBJ1-6, with 7 bases aligning to TRBD1. This CDR3 contains 18 residues. Per germline, CDR1 SGHNT and CDR2 YYREEE (reference sequence). V trimming: 7 bases; J trimming: 0 bases; junction bases outside the gene matches: 13. CDR3 residues: CASSTDRVLSSYNSPLHF. CDR3 bases: TGTGCCAGCTCAACCGACAGGGTCCTGAGCTCCTATAATTCACCCCTCCACTTT.

The chain recombines TRBV30 with TRBJ2-2, with 7 bases lining up with TRBD2. The germline gives CDR1 GTSNPN, CDR2 SVGIG (reference sequence). V lost 1 base to trimming and J lost 5 bases; unmatched junction nucleotides: 4. The CDR3 has 14 residues. The DNA of the CDR3 is TGTGCCTGGAGTGACCGCGGGGGAACCGGGGAGCTGTTTTTT. Its translation: CAWSDRGGTGELFF. The full variable domain, its missing parts supplied by reference TRBV30 and TRBJ2-2, is SQTIHQWPATLVQPVGSPLSLECTVEGTSNPNLYWYRQAAGRGLQLLFYSVGIGQISSEVPQNLSASRPQDRQFILSSKKLLLSDSGFYLCAWSDRGGTGELFFGEGSRLTVL.

The V and J genes are TRBV5-1 and TRBJ1-2, with TRBD1 matching over 8 bases. Trimming took 4 bases from V and 4 from J; bases not matched to a gene: 6. Looked up from germline, CDR1 is SGHRS and CDR2 is YFSETQ. The CDR3 is 14 residues long. The CDR3 DNA follows: TGCGCCAGCAGCCTTGGACAGGGTAGCTATGGCTACACCTTC. Its protein product is CASSLGQGSYGYTF.

V and J are TRBV7-2 and TRBJ2-1; 12 nucleotides agree with TRBD2. The germline V gene encodes CDR1 SGHTA and CDR2 FQGNSA. The CDR3 is 16 amino acids. Trimming at V came to 6 bases and at J to 4 bases, leaving 7 bases not matched to a gene. In DNA, the CDR3 is TGTGCCAGCAGTATTCGGGGACTAGCGGGTTACAATGAGCAGTTCTTC. Translated, it gives CASSIRGLAGYNEQFF. Variable domain in full (rest from reference TRBV7-2 and TRBJ2-1): GAGVSQSPSNKVTEKGKDVELRCDPISGHTALYWYRQSLGQGLEFLIYFQGNSAPDKSGLPSDRFSAERTGGSVSTLTIQRTQQEDSAVYLCASSIRGLAGYNEQFFGPGTRLTVL.

The chain couples TRBV5-1 to TRBJ2-5; a weak D match, TRBD1 (5 bases). Looked up from germline, CDR1 is SGHRS and CDR2 is YFSETQ. Trimming stripped 4 bases from V and 5 bases from J, with 12 bases between. The CDR3 sequence is 13 residues long. CDR3 loop: CASSPGQGETQYF. DNA for the CDR3: TGCGCCAGCAGCCCTGGGCAGGGTGAGACCCAGTACTTC.

The chain uses TRBV27 and TRBJ2-7, with D maybe TRBD2 (5 bases). Germline lookup yields CDR1 MNHEY and CDR2 SMNVEV (reference sequence). The length of the CDR3 is 13 residues. Between the trimmed V and J ends, which lost 5 bases and 4 bases, there was a span of 12 bases. The CDR3 loop is CASSVSSQYEQYF. Written as DNA, the CDR3 is TGTGCCAGCAGTGTTTCTAGCCAGTACGAGCAGTACTTC.

The J gene is TRBJ2-5, the V gene TRBV4-1, with TRBD2 as a possible D gene (6 bases). CDR1 is MGHRA and CDR2 is YSYEKL in the germline V gene. The CDR3 has 18 residues. The ends were cut back, 0 bases at V and 5 bases at J, with 22 bases in the middle. Here the CDR3 reads CASSQDFVGSGFPETQYF. The CDR3 bases are TGCGCCAGCAGCCAAGACTTCGTCGGGAGTGGTTTTCCGGAGACCCAGTACTTC.

The genes are TRBV6-4 and TRBJ2-7, with D unresolved. Germline CDR1 MRHNA, CDR2 SNTAGT. This CDR3 is built from 12 residues. Trimming left V 1 base short and J 7 bases short, with 8 bases between. CDR3 sequence: CASSDFRPEQYF. The CDR3 nucleotides read TGTGCCAGCAGTGACTTCAGGCCGGAGCAGTACTTC.

DNA of the CDR3: TGTGCCAGCAGCGTAGCGGGACTAGCGGGAGGGGATGAGCAGTTCTTC. Translating it yields CASSVAGLAGGDEQFF. J is TRBJ2-1 and V is TRBV9; TRBD2 matches at 16 bases. V was pared by 0 bases and J by 8 bases, with 2 bases of the junction left unmatched. From germline, CDR1 is SGDLS and CDR2 YYNGEE. The CDR3 contains 16 residues.

The chain has TRBV2 and TRBJ1-1; 9 bases agree with TRBD1. Germline CDR1 is SNHLY and CDR2 is FYNNEI. The V segment lost 8 bases and the J segment 11 bases; nucleotides outside the gene matches: 12. The CDR3 loop spans 13 amino acids. CDR3 DNA sequence: TGTGCCAGCGGGGACAGGGCGTTTGTTAACGCTTTCTTT. Protein: CASGDRAFVNAFF.

The chain carries TRBV30 and TRBJ1-2; D is possibly TRBD1 (5 bases). Trimming shortened V by 4 bases and J by 1 base, and 10 bases separated the two germline ends. The germline V gene has CDR1 GTSNPN and CDR2 SVGIG (reference sequence). CDR3 length: 13 residues. The CDR3 DNA reads as TGTGCCTGGACGAGGAGGGGTAACTATGGCTACACCTTC. It specifies CAWTRRGNYGYTF. Full variable domain (missing parts from reference TRBV30 and TRBJ1-2): SQTIHQWPATLVQPVGSPLSLECTVEGTSNPNLYWYRQAAGRGLQLLFYSVGIGQISSEVPQNLSASRPQDRQFILSSKKLLLSDSGFYLCAWTRRGNYGYTFGSGTRLTVV.

The chain employs TRBV30 and TRBJ2-3; 7 bases align to TRBD2. In germline, CDR1 is GTSNPN, CDR2 SVGIG (reference sequence). After removal of 1 base from V and 1 base from J, the junction contained 5 bases not matched to a gene. The CDR3 contains 15 residues. This CDR3 is CAWSASSGRTDTQYF. DNA of the CDR3: TGTGCCTGGAGTGCGTCTAGCGGACGCACAGATACGCAGTATTTT.

The chain recombines TRBV3-1 (or the pseudogene TRBV3-2) with TRBJ2-5; 9 nucleotides line up with TRBD1. The trim removed 4 bases at V and 5 bases at J, leaving 5 bases unmatched. Germline V CDR1 and CDR2: LGHDT, YNNKEL (reference sequence). This CDR3 has 14 amino acids. CDR3 sequence reads: CASSRGTGFETQYF. The CDR3 bases are TGTGCCAGCAGCCGCGGGACAGGGTTCGAGACCCAGTACTTC.

V gene TRBV7-2 combines with J gene TRBJ1-2; D is uncertain. Per germline, CDR1 SGHTA and CDR2 FQGNSA. The V end was cut by 1 base, the J end by 8 bases, with 8 bases between. CDR3 length: 12 amino acids. The CDR3 DNA sequence: TGTGCCAGCAGCTTAGGCGGGCCCGGCTACACCTTC. Its protein is CASSLGGPGYTF.

J is TRBJ1-2 and V is TRBV5-1; a possible D gene is TRBD1 (6 bases). The germline V gene encodes CDR1 SGHRS and CDR2 YFSETQ. V dropped 3 bases and J dropped 7 bases, with 13 bases sitting between them. This CDR3 is built from 13 residues. CDR3 protein: CASSSLGGSGYTF. The CDR3 DNA is TGCGCCAGCAGCTCGCTTGGGGGCTCTGGCTACACCTTC.

The chain recombines TRBV11-2 with TRBJ1-2; D remains unclear. With 5 bases removed from V and 4 bases from J, the gap between germline ends came to 11 bases. This CDR3 has 13 amino acids. Germline lookup yields CDR1 SGHAT and CDR2 FQNNGV. This CDR3 reads CASSPGPIYGYTF. The DNA for the CDR3 is TGTGCCAGCAGCCCAGGCCCCATCTATGGCTACACCTTC. The complete variable domain, with remaining parts taken from reference TRBV11-2 and TRBJ1-2, reads EAGVAQSPRYKIIEKRQSVAFWCNPISGHATLYWYQQILGQGPKLLIQFQNNGVVDDSQLPKDRFSAERLKGVDSTLKIQPAKLEDSAVYLCASSPGPIYGYTFGSGTRLTVV.

This clone was counted a few times. The rearrangement uses TRBV23-1 and TRBJ2-2; 10 nucleotides match TRBD2. TRBV23-1 is noted as an ORF with a role that remains uncertain. Losses at the gene ends were 2 bases for V and 1 base for J; bases not matched to a gene: 4. This CDR3 has 17 residues. CDR3 residues: CASSQEREGLNTGELFF. CDR3 DNA: TGCGCCAGCAGTCAAGAGCGGGAGGGTTTGAACACCGGGGAGCTGTTTTTT.

The rearrangement uses TRBV7-9 and TRBJ1-5; 7 positions match TRBD1. Trimming cost V 3 bases and J 2 bases; bases outside gene matches: 1. Germline lookup yields CDR1 SEHNR and CDR2 FQNEAQ (reference sequence). The CDR3 has 14 amino acids. This CDR3 is CASSFGQGNQPQHF. CDR3 nucleotide sequence: TGTGCCAGCAGCTTTGGACAGGGCAATCAGCCCCAGCATTTT.